Below are 2 T cell receptor beta chains sequenced from a single sample in a study of shared clonotypes between healthy human individuals. Repertoires were generated with immunoSEQ multiplex PCR, while TCRdb's copy carries only in-frame clones and drops some. The data hold under 2,500,000 clones, with more than 90% observed a single time. Source material: naive CD4+ T cells sorted from blood. Indicated subset: CD45RA+ positively selected. The receptors were sampled from a young man in good health.

This clone appeared a single time. The gene calls are TRBV7-9 and TRBJ1-2, with D possibly TRBD1 on 6 matching bases. Germline V gene sequence: CDR1 SEHNR, CDR2 FQNEAQ (reference sequence). This CDR3 region has 14 residues. The V end lost 4 bases, the J end lost 4 bases, and 13 bases lay between the germline ends. CDR3 residues: CASSSGGTGYGYTF. The CDR3 DNA is TGTGCCAGCAGCTCTGGGGGCACTGGCTATGGCTACACCTTC.

V is TRBV30 and J is TRBJ2-5; either TRBD1 or TRBD2 may supply D (5 bases each). Germline V gene sequence: CDR1 GTSNPN, CDR2 SVGIG (reference sequence). V was clipped by 0 bases and J by 0 bases, with 8 bases between them. The CDR3 is 14 residues long. CDR3 in amino acids: CAWSVWGYQETQYF. CDR3 in DNA: TGTGCCTGGAGTGTCTGGGGGTACCAAGAGACCCAGTACTTC.